Presented here are 3 T cell receptor beta chains from one specimen sequenced in a study of T cells in women clearing cervical HPV infection. Method: immunoSEQ multiplex PCR; TCRdb's copy keeps in-frame clones and lacks some. The sample totals some 31,000 clones. Sequencing was carried out using blood buffy coat. These receptor sequences come from a woman between 18 and 70 years old with a cervical HPV16 infection that either progressed to CIN3+ or cleared (not recorded which).

On this clone itself: The read halts 3 residues ahead of the CDR3 end, with the missing end drawn from the germline J gene. The chain links TRBV5-1 to TRBJ2-3; D perhaps matches TRBD2 (6 bases). The CDR3 has 15 amino acids. Germline V gene data show CDR1 as SGHRS and CDR2 as YFSETQ. V shed 3 bases and J shed 6 bases, with 17 bases lying between them. CDR3 in amino acids: CASSSTRGVRDTQYF. The sequenced CDR3 bases are TGCGCCAGCAGCTCGACTAGAGGGGTACGGGATACG.

In the case of this clone: The read stops 3 residues short of the end of the CDR3; the missing end is completed from the germline J gene. The rearrangement joins TRBV30 to TRBJ1-5, with a tentative D call TRBD1 (5 bases). Trimming stripped 3 bases from V and 1 base from J, with 19 bases between. The germline gives CDR1 GTSNPN, CDR2 SVGIG (reference sequence). The CDR3 covers 17 residues. The sequenced part of the CDR3 DNA is TGTGCCTGGAGCCCCGGGCGGGGGATTCAAAGCAATCAGCCC. Translating it yields CAWSPGRGIQSNQP. The full CDR3 protein is CAWSPGRGIQSNQPQHF.

For this clone: Read sequence stops 3 residues before the CDR3 end, and the germline J gene provides the missing end. This chain links TRBV7-9 with TRBJ1-5; 11 bases line up with TRBD1. Germline V lookup: CDR1 SEHNR, CDR2 FQNEAQ (reference sequence). The V and J ends lost 5 bases and 8 bases, in that order; junction bases with no gene match: 5. CDR3 size: 14 residues. The sequenced CDR3 bases are TGTGCCAGCAGCGCCGGACAGGGGGCTGAGCCC. Its translation: CASSAGQGAEP. In full, the CDR3 is CASSAGQGAEPQHF.